Below, 13 T cell receptor beta chains from the same sample are listed, as sequenced in a study of T cell responses to AZD1222 COVID-19 vaccine. Sequencing used immunoSEQ multiplex PCR; TCRdb keeps in-frame clones, though not all of them. The sample includes some 120,000 clones, roughly 88% of them seen just once. The sample here was peripheral blood, taken on day 0 of MenACWY control vaccination. The receptors were gathered from an adult in good health.

The chain recombines TRBV18 with TRBJ1-2; the match to TRBD1 covers 8 bases. The trim removed 5 bases at V and 7 bases at J, leaving 9 bases unmatched. Germline-derived CDR1 and CDR2 are KGHSH and LQKENI. The CDR3 spans 14 residues. The CDR3 coding sequence is TGTGCCAGCTCATCTACGGGACAGGCTATTGGCTACACCTTC. Residues: CASSSTGQAIGYTF.

This CDR3 is CATSDFDTGPYGYTF. CDR3 DNA sequence: TGTGCCACCAGTGACTTTGATACAGGTCCCTATGGCTACACCTTC. The V gene is TRBV24-1, the J gene TRBJ1-2, with D possibly being TRBD1 (5 bases). The CDR3 runs to 15 residues. Trimming left V 4 bases short and J 4 bases short, with 15 bases between. Germline loops: CDR1 KGHDR, CDR2 SFDVKD.

The rearrangement links TRBV5-5 to TRBJ2-5; perhaps TRBD1 as D (6 bases). V gave up 2 bases and J gave up 0 bases, with 14 bases separating them. The germline gives CDR1 SGHKS, CDR2 YYEKEE (reference sequence). The CDR3 runs 16 residues. The chain's CDR3 is CASSFPRTADQETQYF. As DNA, the CDR3 is TGTGCCAGCAGCTTCCCGCGGACAGCTGACCAAGAGACCCAGTACTTC.

CDR3 amino acids: CASSAFGTQGPGEKLFF. CDR3 in DNA: TGTGCCAGCAGCGCCTTCGGGACTCAAGGCCCAGGGGAAAAACTGTTTTTT. The V call is TRBV9, the J call TRBJ1-4, with D possibly matching TRBD1 (5 bases). In germline, CDR1 is SGDLS, CDR2 YYNGEE. The CDR3 sequence is 17 residues long. Trimming shortened V by 3 bases and J by 8 bases, and 23 bases separated the two germline ends. Looking up the rest from reference TRBV9 and TRBJ1-4 gives the full variable domain: DSGVTQTPKHLITATGQRVTLRCSPRSGDLSVYWYQQSLDQGLQFLIQYYNGEERAKGNILERFSAQQFPDLHSELNLSSLELGDSALYFCASSAFGTQGPGEKLFFGSGTQLSVL.

The chain joins TRBV7-2 to TRBJ2-2; no firm D call. The V and J ends lost 7 bases and 1 base respectively, with 7 bases between them. The CDR3 sequence is 13 residues long. CDR1 is SGHTA, CDR2 FQGNSA, per germline. CDR3 residues: CASTRENTGELFF. In DNA form, the CDR3 reads TGTGCCAGCACCAGAGAGAACACCGGGGAGCTGTTTTTT.

This chain joins TRBV6-2 or TRBV6-3 and TRBJ2-3, with D hard to call. Trimming shortened V by 0 bases and J by 4 bases, and 11 bases separated the two germline ends. This CDR3 contains 15 residues. Per germline, CDR1 MNHEY and CDR2 SVGEGT. The CDR3 coding sequence is TGTGCCAGCAGTTACTCGGGTCAGTCCGCAGATACGCAGTATTTT. Its protein product is CASSYSGQSADTQYF.

The V call is TRBV19, the J call TRBJ1-1; no firm D call. The V and J ends lost 3 bases and 0 bases respectively, with 11 bases between them. This CDR3 has 15 amino acids. Germline lookup yields CDR1 LNHDA and CDR2 SQIVND (reference sequence). The CDR3 DNA reads TGTGCCAGTAGTATTAGGGTCAGACTGAACACTGAAGCTTTCTTT. Its translation is CASSIRVRLNTEAFF. Combining the CDR3 with reference TRBV19 and TRBJ1-1 gives the whole variable domain DGGITQSPKYLFRKEGQNVTLSCEQNLNHDAMYWYRQDPGQGLRLIYYSQIVNDFQKGDIAEGYSVSREKKESFPLTVTSAQKNPTAFYLCASSIRVRLNTEAFFGQGTRLTVV.

The chain links TRBV6-4 to TRBJ2-3; D is possibly TRBD1 (5 bases). V lost 0 bases and J 4 bases, leaving 11 bases between the germline ends. The CDR3 runs to 15 residues. Looked up from germline, CDR1 is MRHNA and CDR2 is SNTAGT. The CDR3 loop is CASSDSPGLSDTQYF. The DNA of the CDR3 is TGTGCCAGCAGTGACTCCCCAGGGTTATCAGATACGCAGTATTTT.

In this sample, this clone turned up once. The chain uses TRBV6-5 and TRBJ1-1; 8 bases line up with TRBD1. This CDR3 is 12 amino acids long. Trimming cost V 8 bases and J 5 bases; bases outside gene matches: 4. Per the germline V gene, CDR1 is MNHEY and CDR2 is SVGAGI. CDR3 sequence (DNA): TGTGCCAGCGGGGACAGGAGGACTGAAGCTTTCTTT. Protein sequence: CASGDRRTEAFF.

The chain couples TRBV7-2 to TRBJ2-3; D unclear. V was cut by 1 base and J by 2 bases, with 13 bases left in between. CDR1 SGHTA and CDR2 FQGNSA come from the germline V gene. The CDR3 is made up of 16 amino acids. Here the CDR3 reads CASSLGIGQSTDTQYF. The CDR3 coding sequence is TGTGCCAGCAGCTTAGGTATCGGGCAGTCCACAGATACGCAGTATTTT.

The chain has TRBV5-4 and TRBJ1-2; 10 bases match TRBD1. CDR1 is SGHNT, CDR2 YYREEE, per germline (reference sequence). The trim removed 3 bases at V and 3 bases at J, leaving 5 bases unmatched. This CDR3 region has 15 residues. CDR3 DNA: TGTGCCAGCAGCTCTGGGACAGGGGCCTACTATGGCTACACCTTC. Amino acids: CASSSGTGAYYGYTF. Filled out from reference TRBV5-4 and TRBJ1-2, the complete variable domain reads ETGVTQSPTHLIKTRGQQVTLRCSSQSGHNTVSWYQQALGQGPQFIFQYYREEENGRGNFPPRFSGLQFPNYSSELNVNALELDDSALYLCASSSGTGAYYGYTFGSGTRLTVV.

The chain carries TRBV27 and TRBJ1-1, with D unresolved. V was shortened by 4 bases and J by 1 base, with 7 bases between the two germline ends. CDR3 length equals 13 residues. Germline values: CDR1 MNHEY, CDR2 SMNVEV (reference sequence). Here the CDR3 reads CASSSAGNTEAFF. The CDR3 coding sequence is TGTGCCAGCAGTTCAGCGGGGAACACTGAAGCTTTCTTT.

This chain uses TRBV5-4 with TRBJ2-7; perhaps D is TRBD1 or TRBD2 (6 bases each). The germline V gene has CDR1 SGHNT and CDR2 YYREEE (reference sequence). The V gene lost 0 bases and the J gene lost 6 bases, with 16 bases spanning the gap. The CDR3 sequence is 15 residues long. The CDR3 spells CASSLETGRSSEQYF. The CDR3 DNA follows: TGTGCCAGCAGCTTGGAAACAGGGAGGTCCAGCGAGCAGTACTTC.